The next 27 T cell receptor beta chains were all read from a single sample in a study of T cells in Graves' hyperthyroidism and ophthalmopathy. Amplification of TCR beta CDR3 regions used RNA as the template. With the HTBI primer set, the TCR CDR3 went through a first round of RT-PCR. One entry per CDR3 protein results from TCRdb running MiXCR on the multiplex PCR reads. The table includes fewer than 800,000 distinct CDR3 sequences, about a sixth detected once. The sample comprised blood. All receptors come from a man younger than 30 with Graves' hyperthyroidism.

The chain couples TRBV6-6 to TRBJ2-6, with D possibly matching TRBD2 (6 bases). Germline CDR1 MNHNY, CDR2 SVGAGI (reference sequence). The CDR3 is 17 amino acids. The V end was cut by 0 bases, the J end by 4 bases, with 13 bases between. CDR3 in amino acids: CASSYSGGSSGANVLTF. The CDR3 DNA reads TGTGCCAGCAGTTACTCGGGGGGTTCGTCCGGGGCCAACGTCCTGACTTTC.

This chain uses TRBV28 with TRBJ1-2; D is unresolved. Germline CDR1 MDHEN, CDR2 SYDVKM. Trimming shortened V by 6 bases and J by 5 bases, and 22 bases separated the two germline ends. The CDR3 length is 16 residues. CDR3 sequence: CASSLSEGPKGYGYTF. In DNA form, the CDR3 reads TGTGCCAGCAGCCTATCGGAGGGCCCAAAGGGTTATGGCTACACCTTC.

This clonotype was seen repeatedly, ten times or more. Here the CDR3 reads CATHLAGELFF. In DNA, the CDR3 is TGTGCCACCCACCTCGCCGGGGAGCTGTTTTTT. The chain recombines TRBV6-1 with TRBJ2-2; D remains ambiguous. The germline CDR1 and CDR2 sequences are MNHNS and SASEGT. Trimming pared 10 bases from V and 6 bases from J, leaving 9 bases between. The CDR3 contains 11 residues.

This clonotype was seen a handful of times. V gene TRBV29-1 combines with J gene TRBJ2-5; possibly TRBD1 or TRBD2 for D (7 bases each). Germline V gene lookup returns CDR1 SQVTM and CDR2 ANQGSEA. This CDR3 spans 15 amino acids. V gave up 4 bases and J gave up 5 bases, with 20 bases separating them. CDR3 in DNA: TGCAGCGTTGGTGGAGGGAGGGGGCAGTCGGAGACCCAGTACTTC. This encodes CSVGGGRGQSETQYF.

In regard to this clonotype: A much more abundant neighbour one base away suggests this may be a read error. The chain links TRBV20-1 to TRBJ2-3; TRBD2 might be the D (6 bases). Trimming pared 6 bases from V and 4 bases from J, leaving 17 bases between. Looked up from germline, CDR1 is DFQATT and CDR2 is SNEGSKA (reference sequence). The CDR3 loop spans 14 amino acids. CDR3 sequence (DNA): TGCAGTGCCTCCTTAGGGAGGAGGGCAGATACGCAGTATTTT. This gives the protein CSASLGRRADTQYF.

This clonotype was counted at least ten times. The chain employs TRBV10-3 and TRBJ2-1; a weak D match, TRBD2 (5 bases). CDR1 and CDR2 from the germline V gene are ENHRY and SYGVKD. The CDR3 has 17 residues. V lost 0 bases to trimming and J lost 5 bases, with 17 bases between them. CDR3 bases: TGTGCCATCAGTGAGTCGAGGGTCGCACGATTAAACAATGAGCAGTTCTTC. Protein product: CAISESRVARLNNEQFF.

The rearrangement joins TRBV19 to TRBJ2-3, with 11 bases fitting TRBD2. This CDR3 is 16 amino acids long. With 8 bases clipped from V and 3 bases from J, the junction kept 10 bases outside the gene matches. Germline CDR1 is LNHDA and CDR2 is SQIVND (reference sequence). Here the CDR3 reads CASASGRRGVTDTQYF. CDR3 DNA sequence: TGTGCCAGTGCTAGCGGGAGGCGAGGGGTGACAGATACGCAGTATTTT.

This clonotype was seen ten or more times. The rearrangement uses TRBV7-9 and TRBJ2-3, with D unresolved. The CDR3 consists of 9 residues. Germline V gene lookup returns CDR1 SEHNR and CDR2 FQNEAQ (reference sequence). Trimming took off 9 bases at V and 4 bases at J, with 2 bases between the two ends. The DNA of the CDR3 is TGTGCCAGGGCAGATACGCAGTATTTT. It encodes CARADTQYF.

The V call is TRBV20-1, the J call TRBJ2-1; a weak D match, TRBD1 (5 bases). Germline V gene data show CDR1 as DFQATT and CDR2 as SNEGSKA (reference sequence). V gave up 4 bases and J gave up 8 bases, with 18 bases separating them. The CDR3 extends over 14 amino acids. This CDR3 reads CSAKDNPNNYEQFF. CDR3 bases: TGCAGTGCTAAGGACAACCCCAACAATTATGAGCAGTTCTTC.

This clonotype was recorded a few times. The rearrangement joins TRBV12-5 to TRBJ2-5; a weak D match, TRBD2 (6 bases). CDR1 LGHNT and CDR2 FRNRAP come from the germline V gene. V was clipped by 4 bases and J by 3 bases, with 15 bases between them. The CDR3 consists of 15 residues. CDR3 sequence reads: CASGSGERVKETQYF. The CDR3 DNA follows: TGTGCTAGTGGTTCGGGAGAGAGGGTTAAAGAGACCCAGTACTTC.

This clonotype has a count of ten or more. The chain is built from TRBV12-5 and TRBJ2-7; the D gene could be TRBD1 or TRBD2 (5 bases each). Trimming took 2 bases from V and 2 from J, leaving 16 bases between them. The CDR3 has 16 residues. The germline gives CDR1 LGHNT, CDR2 FRNRAP. The DNA for the CDR3 is TGTGCTAGTGGTTTGAGGGGAGACGCGTCGGCCTACGAGCAGTACTTC. Translated: CASGLRGDASAYEQYF. Full variable domain (remainder filled in from reference TRBV12-5 and TRBJ2-7): DARVTQTPRHKVTEMGQEVTMRCQPILGHNTVFWYRQTMMQGLELLAYFRNRAPLDDSGMPKDRFSAEMPDATLATLKIQPSEPRDSAVYFCASGLRGDASAYEQYFGPGTRLTVT.

Regarding this clonotype: This may be a read error: a much more frequent sequence differs by one nucleotide. J is TRBJ2-2 and V is TRBV30, with 9 bases aligning to TRBD2. The CDR3 runs to 19 residues. From germline, CDR1 is GTSNPN and CDR2 SVGIG (reference sequence). The CDR3, as DNA: TGTGCCTGGAGTGTTGGATTTCGCGGGAGGGCCCAGAACACCGGGGAGCTGCTTTTT. As protein: CAWSVGFRGRAQNTGELLF.

This clonotype was seen a handful of times. V gene TRBV3-1 combines with J gene TRBJ1-5; D is possibly TRBD1 (5 bases). Germline loops: CDR1 LGHDT, CDR2 YNNKEL (reference sequence). V was clipped by 4 bases and J by 7 bases, with 17 bases between them. There are 15 residues in the CDR3. CDR3 residues: CASSPSGIGEQPQHF. The CDR3, as DNA: TGTGCCAGCAGCCCTAGTGGTATAGGGGAACAGCCCCAGCATTTT.

This chain joins TRBV6-1 and TRBJ2-7, with 10 bases lining up with TRBD2. The CDR3 has 14 residues. The V gene's germline CDR1 is MNHNS and CDR2 SASEGT. J gave up 3 bases and V 4 bases, and 3 bases lay outside the gene matches. The DNA for the CDR3 is TGTGCCAGCAGTGGGACTAGCGGAATCTACGAGCAGTACTTC. This codes for CASSGTSGIYEQYF.

This clonotype was counted a few times. The CDR3 sequence: CSARGWGQSYEQYF. CDR3 nucleotides: TGCAGTGCTAGAGGATGGGGACAGTCCTACGAGCAGTACTTC. J is TRBJ2-7 and V is TRBV20-1, with 7 nucleotides matching TRBD1. The CDR3 is made up of 14 amino acids. The V and J ends lost 1 base and 1 base, in that order; junction bases with no gene match: 4. Germline V gene sequence: CDR1 DFQATT, CDR2 SNEGSKA (reference sequence).

The sample holds many counts of this clonotype. The chain couples TRBV28 to TRBJ2-7; TRBD1 is a possible D gene (6 bases). The CDR3 covers 15 residues. Trimming removed 7 bases at V and 2 bases at J, with 18 bases between. CDR1 and CDR2 from the germline V gene are MDHEN and SYDVKM. CDR3 region: CASNSHGDITYEQYF. The CDR3 DNA reads as TGTGCCAGCAACTCTCACGGGGACATTACCTACGAGCAGTACTTC.

The sample holds many counts of this clonotype. The chain couples TRBV28 to TRBJ1-2, with D perhaps matching TRBD1 (6 bases). CDR1 is MDHEN, CDR2 SYDVKM, per germline. V was pared by 10 bases and J by 3 bases, with 15 bases between. The CDR3 consists of 13 residues. CDR3 DNA: TGTGCCACCTGGAGGGGGACTGACTATGGCTACACCTTC. As protein: CATWRGTDYGYTF.

This chain connects TRBV7-2 to TRBJ2-3; tentatively, D is TRBD2 (6 bases). This CDR3 region has 15 residues. V gave up 2 bases and J gave up 6 bases, with 15 bases separating them. Per germline, CDR1 SGHTA and CDR2 FQGNSA. DNA for the CDR3: TGTGCCAGCAGCTTAACCGTGGGGGGAACGGATACGCAGTATTTT. It specifies CASSLTVGGTDTQYF.

Only a few counts were recorded for this clonotype. V and J are TRBV28 and TRBJ1-5, with D tentatively TRBD1 (6 bases). The CDR3 covers 13 residues. The germline V gene encodes CDR1 MDHEN and CDR2 SYDVKM. Trimming took off 6 bases at V and 6 bases at J, with 12 bases between the two ends. CDR3 sequence reads: CASSPQGAQPQHF. The CDR3 nucleotides are TGTGCCAGCAGCCCACAGGGTGCTCAGCCCCAGCATTTT.

This clonotype was recorded a few times. The chain carries TRBV7-9 and TRBJ2-1, with TRBD2 matching 7 bases. CDR1 is SEHNR, CDR2 FQNEAQ, per germline (reference sequence). The CDR3 consists of 16 residues. V shed 5 bases and J 0 bases; nucleotides not matched to a gene: 7. CDR3 bases: TGTGCCAGCAGCGATAGCGGGTCGAGCTCCTACAATGAGCAGTTCTTC. Protein product: CASSDSGSSSYNEQFF. The whole variable domain, remainder taken from reference TRBV7-9 and TRBJ2-1, is DTGVSQNPRHKITKRGQNVTFRCDPISEHNRLYWYRQTLGQGPEFLTYFQNEAQLEKSRLLSDRFSAERPKGSFSTLEIQRTEQGDSAMYLCASSDSGSSSYNEQFFGPGTRLTVL.

This clonotype came up many times. The V and J genes are TRBV28 and TRBJ2-1, with TRBD2 matching over 7 bases. Germline lookup yields CDR1 MDHEN and CDR2 SYDVKM. Germline trimming cut 7 bases from V and 7 bases from J; bases unmatched to any gene: 7. This CDR3 is built from 13 residues. CDR3 nucleotides: TGTGCCAGCAAGACTAGCCGATGGAATGAGCAGTTCTTC. This sequence encodes CASKTSRWNEQFF.

This chain connects TRBV3-1 to TRBJ1-3; D may be TRBD1 (6 bases). Trimming stripped 0 bases from V and 1 base from J, with 13 bases between. CDR3 length: 17 residues. Germline loops: CDR1 LGHDT, CDR2 YNNKEL (reference sequence). The CDR3 coding sequence is TGTGCCAGCAGCCAAGAATTCGGCCAGGGGTCTGGAAACACCATATATTTT. Its translation: CASSQEFGQGSGNTIYF.

In this sample, this clonotype turned up many times. The chain couples TRBV5-1 to TRBJ2-1; 8 bases fit TRBD1. CDR1 and CDR2 (germline): SGHRS, YFSETQ. J was trimmed by 5 bases and V by 1 base; bases with no gene match: 2. The length of the CDR3 is 14 residues. CDR3: CASSLWGQDNEQFF. The CDR3 region has the DNA TGCGCCAGCAGCTTGTGGGGACAGGACAATGAGCAGTTCTTC.

Many counts were recorded for this clonotype. The chain carries TRBV13 and TRBJ2-7; the match to TRBD2 covers 9 bases. The CDR3 has 16 residues. With V trimmed by 0 bases and J by 2 bases, 5 bases remained unmatched. Per the germline V gene, CDR1 is PRHDT and CDR2 is FYEKMQ (reference sequence). In DNA form, the CDR3 reads TGTGCCAGCAGCTTAGGGGCGGGAGGGCCCCCCTACGAGCAGTACTTC. Its translation: CASSLGAGGPPYEQYF.

In its sample, this clonotype was seen a few times. The chain uses TRBV3-1 and TRBJ2-3, with D unresolved. The CDR3 contains 12 residues. Trimming removed 1 base from V and 13 bases from J, with 12 bases in between. In germline, CDR1 is LGHDT, CDR2 YNNKEL (reference sequence). The CDR3 coding sequence is TGTGCCAGCAGCCAAGCATCGAGGACCAAGTATTTT. Its protein is CASSQASRTKYF.

In its sample, this clonotype was seen many times. The chain joins TRBV27 to TRBJ1-6; 9 nucleotides line up with TRBD1. Germline-derived CDR1 and CDR2 are MNHEY and SMNVEV (reference sequence). Trimming removed 6 bases from V and 14 bases from J; junction bases left unmatched: 11. The CDR3 extends over 14 amino acids. The CDR3 reads CASRQTGGNSALHF. CDR3 nucleotides: TGTGCCAGCAGGCAGACAGGGGGTAATTCGGCCCTCCACTTT.

This clonotype was found a few times. This rearrangement joins TRBV20-1 to TRBJ1-5; D unclear. Trimming took off 5 bases at V and 1 base at J, with 24 bases between the two ends. Germline CDR1 and CDR2: DFQATT and SNEGSKA (reference sequence). CDR3 length equals 18 residues. CDR3 nucleotide sequence: TGCAGTGCTCACCCCCCCTGGGAAAGGGTAGGGAGCAATCAGCCCCAGCATTTT. This sequence encodes CSAHPPWERVGSNQPQHF.